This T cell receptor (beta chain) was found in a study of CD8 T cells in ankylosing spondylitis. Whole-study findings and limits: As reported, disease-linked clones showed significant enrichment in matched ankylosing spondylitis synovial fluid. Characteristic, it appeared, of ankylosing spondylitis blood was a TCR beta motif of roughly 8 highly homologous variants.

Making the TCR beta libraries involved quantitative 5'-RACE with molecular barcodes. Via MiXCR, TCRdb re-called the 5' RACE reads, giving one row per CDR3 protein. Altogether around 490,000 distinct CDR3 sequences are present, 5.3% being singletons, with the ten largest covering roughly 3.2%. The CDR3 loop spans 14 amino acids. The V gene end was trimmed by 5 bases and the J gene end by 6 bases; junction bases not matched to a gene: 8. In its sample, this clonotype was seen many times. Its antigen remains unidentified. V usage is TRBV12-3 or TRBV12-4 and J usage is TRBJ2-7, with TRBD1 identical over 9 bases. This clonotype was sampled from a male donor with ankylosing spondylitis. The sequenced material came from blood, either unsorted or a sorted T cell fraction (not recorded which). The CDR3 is CASSTGQGQGEQYF. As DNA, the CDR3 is TGTGCCAGCAGTACTGGACAGGGGCAGGGCGAGCAGTACTTC.